The 10 T cell receptor beta chains below all came from one sample that was sequenced in a study of blood T cell repertoires in COVID-19. The method was immunoSEQ multiplex PCR; TCRdb's version includes in-frame clones alone and lacks a portion of them. Among about 290,000 clones listed, around 86% were seen once. The specimen was PBMCs or T cells enriched from blood (not recorded which). The source is a middle-aged woman who had recovered from COVID-19.

The gene calls are TRBV5-6 and TRBJ2-3; 10 nucleotides align to TRBD2. Germline lookup yields CDR1 SGHDT and CDR2 YYEEEE. The CDR3 covers 15 residues. The V and J ends lost 0 bases and 3 bases, in that order; junction bases with no gene match: 1. CDR3 amino acids: CASSLASGSTDTQYF. The CDR3 region has the DNA TGTGCCAGCAGCTTGGCTAGCGGGAGTACAGATACGCAGTATTTT. The full variable domain, completed using reference TRBV5-6 and TRBJ2-3, is DAGVTQSPTHLIKTRGQQVTLRCSPKSGHDTVSWYQQALGQGPQFIFQYYEEEERQRGNFPDRFSGHQFPNYSSELNVNALLLGDSALYLCASSLASGSTDTQYFGPGTRLTVL.

This clone was seen just once. This chain connects TRBV11-2 to TRBJ2-7, with 11 positions matching TRBD2. With V trimmed by 8 bases and J by 1 base, 4 bases remained unmatched. CDR1 is SGHAT and CDR2 is FQNNGV in the germline V gene. The CDR3 contains 14 residues. The CDR3 sequence: CASVGTSGSYEQYF. DNA of the CDR3: TGTGCCAGCGTTGGGACTAGCGGATCCTACGAGCAGTACTTC. Variable domain in full (rest from reference TRBV11-2 and TRBJ2-7): EAGVAQSPRYKIIEKRQSVAFWCNPISGHATLYWYQQILGQGPKLLIQFQNNGVVDDSQLPKDRFSAERLKGVDSTLKIQPAKLEDSAVYLCASVGTSGSYEQYFGPGTRLTVT.

J is TRBJ2-1 and V is TRBV11-2; 10 bases are a match to TRBD1. The CDR3 totals 18 residues. Germline CDR1 SGHAT, CDR2 FQNNGV. The junction had 10 bases not matched to a gene; V was cut back by 4 bases and J by 1 base. The CDR3 loop reads CASSSAGTGERSYNEQFF. As DNA, the CDR3 is TGTGCCAGCAGCTCGGCCGGGACAGGGGAAAGGTCCTACAATGAGCAGTTCTTC.

The J gene is TRBJ1-3, the V gene TRBV5-1, with D possibly being TRBD1 (5 bases). Between the trimmed V and J ends, which lost 5 bases and 2 bases, there was a span of 11 bases. CDR1 and CDR2 (germline): SGHRS, YFSETQ. The CDR3 runs to 14 residues. CDR3 bases: TGCGCCAGCAGACCCCAGGGAACTGGAAACACCATATATTTT. Its translation: CASRPQGTGNTIYF. The variable domain in full, with the rest retrieved from reference TRBV5-1 and TRBJ1-3, is KAGVTQTPRYLIKTRGQQVTLSCSPISGHRSVSWYQQTPGQGLQFLFEYFSETQRNKGNFPGRFSGRQFSNSRSEMNVSTLELGDSALYLCASRPQGTGNTIYFGEGSWLTVV.

The chain links TRBV5-8 to TRBJ1-4, with 7 bases that match TRBD1. V was pared by 1 base and J by 7 bases, with 4 bases of the junction left unmatched. CDR1 is SGHTS, CDR2 YDEGEE, per germline. CDR3 length: 14 residues. The CDR3 bases are TGTGCCAGCAGCTTGCACAGGGGAGTTGAAAAACTGTTTTTT. Amino acids: CASSLHRGVEKLFF.

The chain links TRBV28 to TRBJ1-5; the D is unclear. This CDR3 region has 13 residues. Germline-derived CDR1 and CDR2 are MDHEN and SYDVKM. With 5 bases removed from V and 7 bases from J, the gap between germline ends came to 12 bases. CDR3 in DNA: TGTGCCAGCAGTCTCACGGCGGTGCAGCCCCAGCATTTT. Protein: CASSLTAVQPQHF.

The chain recombines TRBV27 with TRBJ2-3; no definite D call. V lost 0 bases and J lost 8, with 18 bases in between. Germline V lookup: CDR1 MNHEY, CDR2 SMNVEV (reference sequence). The CDR3 sequence is 16 residues long. The CDR3 loop is CASSLSHLGQEVTQYF. In DNA, the CDR3 is TGTGCCAGCAGTTTATCACATTTAGGTCAGGAAGTTACGCAGTATTTT.

This chain uses TRBV5-1 with TRBJ1-2; unclear D gene. The CDR3 has 13 amino acids. Trimming pared 2 bases from V and 4 bases from J, leaving 9 bases between. Germline V gene lookup returns CDR1 SGHRS and CDR2 YFSETQ. The CDR3 DNA follows: TGCGCCAGCAGCTTTGGGGAGACCTATGGCTACACCTTC. This encodes CASSFGETYGYTF.

This clone has just one count. The rearrangement joins TRBV5-1 to TRBJ1-2; 10 nucleotides agree with TRBD1. CDR3 size: 15 residues. J gave up 3 bases and V 7 bases, and 9 bases lay outside the gene matches. CDR1 SGHRS and CDR2 YFSETQ come from the germline V gene. The DNA for the CDR3 is TGCGCCAGCTCCCGGGACAGGGGCCGGGACTATGGCTACACCTTC. This sequence encodes CASSRDRGRDYGYTF.

The rearrangement uses TRBV10-2 and TRBJ2-5, with TRBD1 matching 7 bases. With 3 bases clipped from V and 4 bases from J, the junction kept 5 bases outside the gene matches. CDR3 length: 14 amino acids. Germline V gene data show CDR1 as WSHSY and CDR2 as SAAADI. The CDR3 reads CASSDLGGRETQYF. The CDR3 DNA is TGCGCCAGCAGTGATCTAGGGGGCCGAGAGACCCAGTACTTC.